This T cell receptor beta chain appears in the sequencing data of a study of T cells in tuberculosis. Overall study: IGRA-negative adolescents, IGRA-positive adolescents with latent tuberculosis and adults with active tuberculosis formed this South African cohort. PBMC were archived before or within 7 days of starting treatment.

Assay: immunoSEQ multiplex PCR; the TCRdb copy retains only in-frame clones and omits some. The data hold more than 35,000 clones, with approximately 95% observed a single time. The time point denotes: new active TB diagnosis, blood taken before or within 7 days of starting treatment. Patients were newly diagnosed, HIV-seronegative, and aged 18 or older. On average roughly 90,000 T cells per donor were immunosequenced. The germline CDR1 and CDR2 sequences are MNHEY and SVGAGI. CDR3 length equals 14 residues. Unmatched junction bases numbered 8, after V lost 6 bases and J lost 5 bases. The chain uses TRBV6-5 and TRBJ2-7, with 9 bases aligning to TRBD2. The clonotype was recovered from an adult with tuberculosis. Here the sequenced sample was PBMCs, taken at tuberculosis diagnosis. CDR3 residues: CASSPSGGRNEQYF. In DNA, the CDR3 is TGTGCCAGCAGCCCAAGCGGGGGGCGCAACGAGCAGTACTTC.